The 10 T cell receptor beta chains below come from one sample, sequenced in a study of T cell responses to AZD1222 COVID-19 vaccine. The assay was immunoSEQ multiplex PCR, and TCRdb's table has in-frame clones only and misses some. Among about 85,000 clones listed, 70% to 90% were seen once. Here the sequenced sample was peripheral blood, taken on day 0 of AZD1222 vaccination. These receptors originate from an adult in good health.

CDR3 sequence reads: CAWVEQGWNSPLHF. CDR3 coding DNA: TGTGCCTGGGTCGAACAGGGGTGGAATTCACCCCTCCACTTT. This rearrangement joins TRBV30 to TRBJ1-6; 7 bases map to TRBD1. The CDR3 consists of 14 residues. In germline, CDR1 is GTSNPN, CDR2 SVGIG (reference sequence). V lost 5 bases and J lost 7; bases outside the gene matches: 8.

The chain recombines TRBV13 with TRBJ2-3; D may match TRBD1 or TRBD2 (5 bases each). Trimming removed 0 bases from V and 3 bases from J, with 13 bases in between. The CDR3 is 16 amino acids. CDR1 and CDR2 (germline): PRHDT, FYEKMQ (reference sequence). The DNA of the CDR3 is TGTGCCAGCAGCTTAGGCCGGGGCAGAACGACAGATACGCAGTATTTT. This translates into CASSLGRGRTTDTQYF.

The rearrangement uses TRBV5-1 and TRBJ1-4; D remains unclear. Trimming pared 2 bases from V and 0 bases from J, leaving 8 bases between. The CDR3 extends over 15 amino acids. Germline values: CDR1 SGHRS, CDR2 YFSETQ. The CDR3 DNA reads as TGCGCCAGCAGCTTCTCCACAGCAACTAATGAAAAACTGTTTTTT. This translates into CASSFSTATNEKLFF. Filled out from reference TRBV5-1 and TRBJ1-4, the complete variable domain reads KAGVTQTPRYLIKTRGQQVTLSCSPISGHRSVSWYQQTPGQGLQFLFEYFSETQRNKGNFPGRFSGRQFSNSRSEMNVSTLELGDSALYLCASSFSTATNEKLFFGSGTQLSVL.

This sequence joins TRBV7-9 and TRBJ2-7; D is unresolved. CDR3 length equals 11 residues. V was trimmed by 4 bases and J by 2 bases, leaving 3 bases between them. The V gene's germline CDR1 is SEHNR and CDR2 FQNEAQ (reference sequence). CDR3 protein: CASSSPYEQYF. Written as DNA, the CDR3 is TGTGCCAGCAGCTCTCCCTACGAGCAGTACTTC.

The chain recombines TRBV4-2 with TRBJ2-1; 10 bases fit TRBD2. Germline lookup yields CDR1 LGHNA and CDR2 YNFKEQ. V lost 0 bases and J lost 3; bases outside the gene matches: 5. The CDR3 totals 17 residues. CDR3 in DNA: TGTGCCAGCAGCCAAGACGGCCTAGCGGGAGACTACAATGAGCAGTTCTTC. Translated: CASSQDGLAGDYNEQFF.

This chain connects TRBV13 to TRBJ1-4, with a tentative D call TRBD1 (5 bases). The V gene lost 5 bases and the J gene lost 0 bases, with 10 bases spanning the gap. Germline lookup yields CDR1 PRHDT and CDR2 FYEKMQ (reference sequence). This CDR3 has 15 residues. In DNA, the CDR3 is TGTGCCAGCAGCCGGGGGGTTGCAACTAATGAAAAACTGTTTTTT. This gives the protein CASSRGVATNEKLFF.

The chain recombines TRBV7-8 with TRBJ1-5; no firm D call. V lost 1 base and J lost 4, with 11 bases in between. Germline CDR1 reads SGHVS; CDR2 reads FQNEAQ. CDR3 size: 15 residues. CDR3 coding DNA: TGTGCCAGCAGCTTAGGGGAGACGGGAAATCAGCCCCAGCATTTT. Translation gives CASSLGETGNQPQHF.

The chain uses TRBV28 and TRBJ1-3; D is possibly TRBD1 (5 bases). V was clipped by 6 bases and J by 0 bases, with 24 bases between them. Germline CDR1 and CDR2: MDHEN and SYDVKM. The CDR3 spans 19 residues. The CDR3 loop reads CASSPIGTQDYLSGNTIYF. The CDR3 region has the DNA TGTGCCAGCAGCCCCATAGGCACACAGGATTACCTCTCTGGAAACACCATATATTTT.

DNA of the CDR3: TGTGCCGAGGCCTCTGGGGCCAACGTCCTGACTTTC. This gives the protein CAEASGANVLTF. The J gene is TRBJ2-6, the V gene TRBV11-1; D is unclear. Germline CDR1 and CDR2: SGHAT and FQDESV (reference sequence). The CDR3 is made up of 12 amino acids. V lost 11 bases, J lost 0 bases, and 5 bases lay in between.

The genes are TRBV7-3 and TRBJ2-1; 7 nucleotides line up with TRBD1. CDR1 SGHTA and CDR2 FQGTGA come from the germline V gene. With V trimmed by 1 base and J by 5 bases, 5 bases remained unmatched. This CDR3 has 15 residues. The CDR3 reads CASSLNRGNDNEQFF. Written as DNA, the CDR3 is TGTGCCAGCAGCTTAAACAGGGGAAATGACAATGAGCAGTTCTTC.